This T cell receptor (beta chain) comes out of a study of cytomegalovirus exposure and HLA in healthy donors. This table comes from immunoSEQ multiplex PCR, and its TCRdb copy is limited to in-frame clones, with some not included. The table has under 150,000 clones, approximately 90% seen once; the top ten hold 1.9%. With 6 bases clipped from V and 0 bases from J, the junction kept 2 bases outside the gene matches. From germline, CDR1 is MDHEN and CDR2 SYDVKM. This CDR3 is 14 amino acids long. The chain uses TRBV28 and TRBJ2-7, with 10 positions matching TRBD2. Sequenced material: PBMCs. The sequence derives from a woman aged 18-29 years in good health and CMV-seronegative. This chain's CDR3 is CASRLAGRSYEQYF. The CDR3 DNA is TGTGCCAGCAGACTAGCGGGACGCTCCTACGAGCAGTACTTC. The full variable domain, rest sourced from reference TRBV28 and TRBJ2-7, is DVKVTQSSRYLVKRTGEKVFLECVQDMDHENMFWYRQDPGLGLRLIYFSYDVKMKEKGDIPEGYSVSREKKERFSLILESASTNQTSMYLCASRLAGRSYEQYFGPGTRLTVT.